What follows are 25 T cell receptor beta chains derived from one specimen sequenced in a study of T cells in Graves' hyperthyroidism and ophthalmopathy. Researchers took RNA transcripts and amplified the TCR beta CDR3 regions from them. HTBI primers were used for first-round RT-PCR of the TCR CDR3. Each CDR3 protein is one row after TCRdb ran MiXCR on the multiplex PCR reads. The sample contains approximately 700,000 distinct CDR3 sequences, approximately 16% of which appear only once. The sequenced sample was blood. Every receptor here comes from a young man with Graves' hyperthyroidism.

This clonotype was counted only a few times. The chain links TRBV5-1 to TRBJ1-2, with D perhaps matching TRBD1 (5 bases). Trimming stripped 4 bases from V and 5 bases from J, with 18 bases between. The CDR3 is 15 amino acids. CDR1 and CDR2 from the germline V gene are SGHRS and YFSETQ. The CDR3 reads CASSVRDRRTYGYTF. The CDR3 coding sequence is TGCGCCAGCAGCGTCCGGGACCGCCGAACGTATGGCTACACCTTC. Supplemented by reference TRBV5-1 and TRBJ1-2, the full variable domain reads KAGVTQTPRYLIKTRGQQVTLSCSPISGHRSVSWYQQTPGQGLQFLFEYFSETQRNKGNFPGRFSGRQFSNSRSEMNVSTLELGDSALYLCASSVRDRRTYGYTFGSGTRLTVV.

This clonotype showed up just once. A much larger clone lies one base from this, so it may be a read error. The chain recombines TRBV7-9 with TRBJ1-1, with a possible D match to TRBD1 (5 bases). Germline CDR1 is SEHNR and CDR2 is FQNEAQ (reference sequence). The CDR3 runs to 16 residues. V lost 1 base and J lost 4, with 16 bases in between. The CDR3 bases are TGTGCCAGCAGCTTAGGGTGGGACTTGATGGCCACTGAAGCTTTCTTT. This translates into CASSLGWDLMATEAFF.

This clonotype has at least ten counts. This chain links TRBV7-9 with TRBJ2-1; 12 bases match TRBD2. This CDR3 spans 15 amino acids. V was pared by 5 bases and J by 5 bases, with 4 bases of the junction left unmatched. Per germline, CDR1 SEHNR and CDR2 FQNEAQ (reference sequence). The CDR3 DNA sequence: TGTGCCAGCAGCCCGCTAGCGGGAGGGGACAATGAGCAGTTCTTC. Translation: CASSPLAGGDNEQFF.

This clonotype was counted at least ten times. The rearrangement links TRBV28 to TRBJ2-7, with a tentative D call TRBD1 (5 bases). The germline CDR1 and CDR2 sequences are MDHEN and SYDVKM. V was shortened by 2 bases and J by 3 bases, with 11 bases between the two germline ends. The CDR3 sequence is 14 residues long. In DNA form, the CDR3 reads TGTGCCAGCAGTTTAAGGGGTCTTTTCTACGAGCAGTACTTC. This translates into CASSLRGLFYEQYF.

This clonotype was recorded many times. The CDR3 coding sequence is TGTGCCAGCAGCCCGAGGGGGGGTCCCTCCTACAATGAGCAGTTCTTC. Its translation is CASSPRGGPSYNEQFF. J is TRBJ2-1 and V is TRBV7-9; a possible D gene is TRBD2 (7 bases). The CDR3 runs to 16 residues. CDR1 is SEHNR and CDR2 is FQNEAQ in the germline V gene (reference sequence). Trimming removed 5 bases from V and 0 bases from J, with 14 bases in between.

This clonotype was detected a few times. The rearrangement uses TRBV13 and TRBJ2-1, with D perhaps matching TRBD1 or TRBD2 (5 bases each). Germline V gives CDR1 PRHDT, CDR2 FYEKMQ (reference sequence). The length of the CDR3 is 17 residues. Trimming removed 8 bases from V and 0 bases from J, with 20 bases in between. The CDR3: CASRAIGDRLSYNEQFF. Written as DNA, the CDR3 is TGTGCCAGCCGAGCAATAGGGGACCGACTCTCCTACAATGAGCAGTTCTTC.

This clonotype was recorded only once. This may be a read error: a much more frequent sequence differs by one nucleotide. The J gene is TRBJ1-5, the V gene TRBV12-3 or TRBV12-4; D ambiguous. The CDR3 runs to 14 residues. Trimming removed 1 base at V and 8 bases at J, with 12 bases between. The CDR3 reads CASSLGDAYEPQHF. CDR3 in DNA: TGTGCCAGCAGTTTAGGAGACGCTTATGAGCCCCAGCATTTT.

This clonotype is a singleton in its sample. The genes are TRBV11-2 and TRBJ2-5; D is unclear. The CDR3 covers 14 residues. Germline CDR1 and CDR2: SGHAT and FQNNGV. V dropped 4 bases and J dropped 3 bases, with 12 bases sitting between them. CDR3 protein: CASSSSWAEETQYF. As DNA, the CDR3 is TGTGCCAGCAGCTCCTCGTGGGCAGAAGAGACCCAGTACTTC.

This clonotype was seen a handful of times. The chain carries TRBV29-1 and TRBJ2-5; D gene uncertain. Germline loops: CDR1 SQVTM, CDR2 ANQGSEA. Trimming cost V 8 bases and J 5 bases, with 12 bases left between them. The CDR3 sequence is 11 residues long. Here the CDR3 DNA reads TGCAGCTCCTCCCGTGGGGAGACCCAGTACTTC. Its protein is CSSSRGETQYF.

This clonotype showed up many times. The gene calls are TRBV7-3 and TRBJ2-2; TRBD2 matches at 15 bases. Trimming removed 5 bases from V and 4 bases from J; junction bases left unmatched: 5. This CDR3 is 17 amino acids long. Germline V lookup: CDR1 SGHTA, CDR2 FQGTGA. The CDR3 DNA follows: TGTGCCAGCAGCGCGGGACTAGCGGGAGGTCCCACCGGGGAGCTGTTTTTT. Protein product: CASSAGLAGGPTGELFF.

This clonotype came up many times. The genes are TRBV29-1 and TRBJ2-5; tentatively, D is TRBD1 or TRBD2 (5 bases each). The CDR3 is made up of 12 amino acids. Germline V CDR1 and CDR2: SQVTM, ANQGSEA. The V and J ends lost 1 base and 7 bases respectively, with 10 bases between them. Here the CDR3 DNA reads TGCAGCGTTGAAGGAGTTGGGGGGACCCAGTACTTC. It yields the protein CSVEGVGGTQYF.

This clonotype occurred a few times. The rearrangement links TRBV4-1 to TRBJ2-1; D is perhaps TRBD1 or TRBD2 (6 bases each). V lost 0 bases and J 12 bases, leaving 12 bases between the germline ends. The CDR3 is 13 residues long. Germline CDR1 is MGHRA and CDR2 is YSYEKL. The CDR3 sequence is CASSQDRGTGQFF. The CDR3 nucleotides are TGCGCCAGCAGCCAAGATAGGGGGACTGGGCAGTTCTTC.

This chain joins TRBV10-3 and TRBJ1-1; D is uncertain. The V end was cut by 3 bases, the J end by 1 base, with 9 bases between. The CDR3 contains 14 residues. From germline, CDR1 is ENHRY and CDR2 SYGVKD. Here the CDR3 reads CAISDAAENTEAFF. The CDR3 DNA is TGTGCCATCAGTGACGCCGCAGAGAACACTGAAGCTTTCTTT.

The chain recombines TRBV2 with TRBJ1-5; the D is unclear. Germline V lookup: CDR1 SNHLY, CDR2 FYNNEI. The CDR3 totals 16 residues. Trimming removed 3 bases at V and 5 bases at J, with 17 bases between. CDR3 sequence: CASSDRRAGRYQPQHF. CDR3 bases: TGTGCCAGCAGTGACAGGCGAGCAGGAAGGTATCAGCCCCAGCATTTT.

The sample holds many counts of this clonotype. The J gene is TRBJ1-1, the V gene TRBV7-8; weak D call: TRBD1 (6 bases). The length of the CDR3 is 16 residues. Between the trimmed V and J ends, which lost 2 bases and 3 bases, there was a span of 16 bases. Looked up from germline, CDR1 is SGHVS and CDR2 is FQNEAQ. The CDR3 nucleotides are TGTGCCAGCAGCTTACGGGCGGGGACACTTTACACTGAAGCTTTCTTT. It specifies CASSLRAGTLYTEAFF.

This clonotype has only a few counts. J is TRBJ1-1 and V is TRBV27; 7 positions agree with TRBD1. Germline-derived CDR1 and CDR2 are MNHEY and SMNVEV (reference sequence). V lost 6 bases and J lost 4; bases outside the gene matches: 5. The length of the CDR3 is 13 residues. The CDR3 DNA reads as TGTGCCAGCAGCTGGGGACAGAGCACTGAAGCTTTCTTT. Its translation is CASSWGQSTEAFF.

This clonotype occurred a few times. V is TRBV5-8 and J is TRBJ2-5; weak D call: TRBD2 (6 bases). Germline loops: CDR1 SGHTS, CDR2 YDEGEE. The V end lost 4 bases, the J end lost 13 bases, and 17 bases lay between the germline ends. The CDR3 sequence is 12 residues long. The CDR3 loop is CASSPGGPAGYF. The CDR3 DNA reads as TGTGCCAGCAGCCCCGGAGGCCCAGCGGGGTACTTC.

This clonotype was observed many times. The rearrangement links TRBV7-3 to TRBJ2-2, with 7 bases fitting TRBD1. V gave up 4 bases and J gave up 3 bases; unmatched junction bases: 2. Germline V lookup: CDR1 SGHTA, CDR2 FQGTGA. This CDR3 comprises 14 residues. The CDR3: CASSSTGDTGELFF. The CDR3 nucleotides are TGTGCCAGCAGCTCAACAGGGGACACCGGGGAGCTGTTTTTT.

Details on this clonotype: A much larger clone differs by one base, so this may be a read error. V gene TRBV30 combines with J gene TRBJ1-1, with a possible D match to TRBD1 (5 bases). CDR1 GTSNPN and CDR2 SVGIG come from the germline V gene (reference sequence). The germline V and J ends were trimmed by 2 bases and 5 bases, with 18 bases remaining between them. The CDR3 has 15 residues. The CDR3 loop is CAWSTTPRHRTEAFF. CDR3 DNA sequence: TGTGCCTGGAGTACTACCCCCCGGCACAGGACTGAAGCTTTCTTT.

The chain has TRBV19 and TRBJ1-5; D possibly corresponds to TRBD1 (5 bases). Looked up from germline, CDR1 is LNHDA and CDR2 is SQIVND (reference sequence). There are 17 residues in the CDR3. Trimming left V 0 bases short and J 4 bases short, with 16 bases between. The CDR3, as DNA: TGTGCCAGTAGTATAGATCAATTTAGGGGCAGTAATCAGCCCCAGCATTTT. The encoded protein is CASSIDQFRGSNQPQHF.

The sample holds many counts of this clonotype. The V and J genes are TRBV7-2 and TRBJ2-1; 7 nucleotides agree with TRBD2. The CDR3 loop spans 15 amino acids. Per germline, CDR1 SGHTA and CDR2 FQGNSA. Trimming removed 1 base from V and 3 bases from J; junction bases left unmatched: 3. This chain's CDR3 is CASSLGAGVYNEQFF. CDR3 sequence (DNA): TGTGCCAGCAGCTTAGGTGCGGGAGTCTACAATGAGCAGTTCTTC.

Many counts were recorded for this clonotype. This chain uses TRBV6-2 or TRBV6-3 with TRBJ2-5; maybe TRBD2 (6 bases). V was clipped by 0 bases and J by 5 bases, with 13 bases between them. The CDR3 has 15 residues. The germline gives CDR1 MNHEY, CDR2 SVGEGT. CDR3: CASSYSKRELETQYF. The CDR3 DNA reads as TGTGCCAGCAGTTACTCGAAACGGGAGCTGGAGACCCAGTACTTC.

This chain uses TRBV10-3 with TRBJ2-3; a weak D match, TRBD2 (5 bases). The CDR3 runs to 13 residues. CDR1 is ENHRY and CDR2 is SYGVKD in the germline V gene. V lost 0 bases to trimming and J lost 4 bases, with 5 bases between them. The CDR3 here is CAISESGADTQYF. CDR3 nucleotides: TGTGCCATCAGTGAGTCCGGGGCAGATACGCAGTATTTT.

This clonotype was seen a handful of times. A far larger clone is only one base removed, so a read error is likely. The conserved final phenylalanine or tryptophan is absent from the CDR3, which likely points to a read error. V is TRBV28 and J is TRBJ1-1; no reliable D call. Trimming stripped 4 bases from V and 0 bases from J, with 6 bases between. The CDR3 covers 13 residues. In germline, CDR1 is MDHEN, CDR2 SYDVKM. CDR3 DNA sequence: TGTGCCAGCAGTTCCAGCCTGAACACTGAAGCTTTCTCT. Its translation is CASSSSLNTEAFS.

This clonotype has at least ten counts. The genes are TRBV7-3 and TRBJ2-7; no definite D call. There are 15 residues in the CDR3. Germline V gene lookup returns CDR1 SGHTA and CDR2 FQGTGA. Trimming cost V 2 bases and J 6 bases, with 17 bases left between them. CDR3 DNA sequence: TGTGCCAGCAGCTTACAGGTCCAATCCCATTGCGAGCAGTACTTC. It yields the protein CASSLQVQSHCEQYF.